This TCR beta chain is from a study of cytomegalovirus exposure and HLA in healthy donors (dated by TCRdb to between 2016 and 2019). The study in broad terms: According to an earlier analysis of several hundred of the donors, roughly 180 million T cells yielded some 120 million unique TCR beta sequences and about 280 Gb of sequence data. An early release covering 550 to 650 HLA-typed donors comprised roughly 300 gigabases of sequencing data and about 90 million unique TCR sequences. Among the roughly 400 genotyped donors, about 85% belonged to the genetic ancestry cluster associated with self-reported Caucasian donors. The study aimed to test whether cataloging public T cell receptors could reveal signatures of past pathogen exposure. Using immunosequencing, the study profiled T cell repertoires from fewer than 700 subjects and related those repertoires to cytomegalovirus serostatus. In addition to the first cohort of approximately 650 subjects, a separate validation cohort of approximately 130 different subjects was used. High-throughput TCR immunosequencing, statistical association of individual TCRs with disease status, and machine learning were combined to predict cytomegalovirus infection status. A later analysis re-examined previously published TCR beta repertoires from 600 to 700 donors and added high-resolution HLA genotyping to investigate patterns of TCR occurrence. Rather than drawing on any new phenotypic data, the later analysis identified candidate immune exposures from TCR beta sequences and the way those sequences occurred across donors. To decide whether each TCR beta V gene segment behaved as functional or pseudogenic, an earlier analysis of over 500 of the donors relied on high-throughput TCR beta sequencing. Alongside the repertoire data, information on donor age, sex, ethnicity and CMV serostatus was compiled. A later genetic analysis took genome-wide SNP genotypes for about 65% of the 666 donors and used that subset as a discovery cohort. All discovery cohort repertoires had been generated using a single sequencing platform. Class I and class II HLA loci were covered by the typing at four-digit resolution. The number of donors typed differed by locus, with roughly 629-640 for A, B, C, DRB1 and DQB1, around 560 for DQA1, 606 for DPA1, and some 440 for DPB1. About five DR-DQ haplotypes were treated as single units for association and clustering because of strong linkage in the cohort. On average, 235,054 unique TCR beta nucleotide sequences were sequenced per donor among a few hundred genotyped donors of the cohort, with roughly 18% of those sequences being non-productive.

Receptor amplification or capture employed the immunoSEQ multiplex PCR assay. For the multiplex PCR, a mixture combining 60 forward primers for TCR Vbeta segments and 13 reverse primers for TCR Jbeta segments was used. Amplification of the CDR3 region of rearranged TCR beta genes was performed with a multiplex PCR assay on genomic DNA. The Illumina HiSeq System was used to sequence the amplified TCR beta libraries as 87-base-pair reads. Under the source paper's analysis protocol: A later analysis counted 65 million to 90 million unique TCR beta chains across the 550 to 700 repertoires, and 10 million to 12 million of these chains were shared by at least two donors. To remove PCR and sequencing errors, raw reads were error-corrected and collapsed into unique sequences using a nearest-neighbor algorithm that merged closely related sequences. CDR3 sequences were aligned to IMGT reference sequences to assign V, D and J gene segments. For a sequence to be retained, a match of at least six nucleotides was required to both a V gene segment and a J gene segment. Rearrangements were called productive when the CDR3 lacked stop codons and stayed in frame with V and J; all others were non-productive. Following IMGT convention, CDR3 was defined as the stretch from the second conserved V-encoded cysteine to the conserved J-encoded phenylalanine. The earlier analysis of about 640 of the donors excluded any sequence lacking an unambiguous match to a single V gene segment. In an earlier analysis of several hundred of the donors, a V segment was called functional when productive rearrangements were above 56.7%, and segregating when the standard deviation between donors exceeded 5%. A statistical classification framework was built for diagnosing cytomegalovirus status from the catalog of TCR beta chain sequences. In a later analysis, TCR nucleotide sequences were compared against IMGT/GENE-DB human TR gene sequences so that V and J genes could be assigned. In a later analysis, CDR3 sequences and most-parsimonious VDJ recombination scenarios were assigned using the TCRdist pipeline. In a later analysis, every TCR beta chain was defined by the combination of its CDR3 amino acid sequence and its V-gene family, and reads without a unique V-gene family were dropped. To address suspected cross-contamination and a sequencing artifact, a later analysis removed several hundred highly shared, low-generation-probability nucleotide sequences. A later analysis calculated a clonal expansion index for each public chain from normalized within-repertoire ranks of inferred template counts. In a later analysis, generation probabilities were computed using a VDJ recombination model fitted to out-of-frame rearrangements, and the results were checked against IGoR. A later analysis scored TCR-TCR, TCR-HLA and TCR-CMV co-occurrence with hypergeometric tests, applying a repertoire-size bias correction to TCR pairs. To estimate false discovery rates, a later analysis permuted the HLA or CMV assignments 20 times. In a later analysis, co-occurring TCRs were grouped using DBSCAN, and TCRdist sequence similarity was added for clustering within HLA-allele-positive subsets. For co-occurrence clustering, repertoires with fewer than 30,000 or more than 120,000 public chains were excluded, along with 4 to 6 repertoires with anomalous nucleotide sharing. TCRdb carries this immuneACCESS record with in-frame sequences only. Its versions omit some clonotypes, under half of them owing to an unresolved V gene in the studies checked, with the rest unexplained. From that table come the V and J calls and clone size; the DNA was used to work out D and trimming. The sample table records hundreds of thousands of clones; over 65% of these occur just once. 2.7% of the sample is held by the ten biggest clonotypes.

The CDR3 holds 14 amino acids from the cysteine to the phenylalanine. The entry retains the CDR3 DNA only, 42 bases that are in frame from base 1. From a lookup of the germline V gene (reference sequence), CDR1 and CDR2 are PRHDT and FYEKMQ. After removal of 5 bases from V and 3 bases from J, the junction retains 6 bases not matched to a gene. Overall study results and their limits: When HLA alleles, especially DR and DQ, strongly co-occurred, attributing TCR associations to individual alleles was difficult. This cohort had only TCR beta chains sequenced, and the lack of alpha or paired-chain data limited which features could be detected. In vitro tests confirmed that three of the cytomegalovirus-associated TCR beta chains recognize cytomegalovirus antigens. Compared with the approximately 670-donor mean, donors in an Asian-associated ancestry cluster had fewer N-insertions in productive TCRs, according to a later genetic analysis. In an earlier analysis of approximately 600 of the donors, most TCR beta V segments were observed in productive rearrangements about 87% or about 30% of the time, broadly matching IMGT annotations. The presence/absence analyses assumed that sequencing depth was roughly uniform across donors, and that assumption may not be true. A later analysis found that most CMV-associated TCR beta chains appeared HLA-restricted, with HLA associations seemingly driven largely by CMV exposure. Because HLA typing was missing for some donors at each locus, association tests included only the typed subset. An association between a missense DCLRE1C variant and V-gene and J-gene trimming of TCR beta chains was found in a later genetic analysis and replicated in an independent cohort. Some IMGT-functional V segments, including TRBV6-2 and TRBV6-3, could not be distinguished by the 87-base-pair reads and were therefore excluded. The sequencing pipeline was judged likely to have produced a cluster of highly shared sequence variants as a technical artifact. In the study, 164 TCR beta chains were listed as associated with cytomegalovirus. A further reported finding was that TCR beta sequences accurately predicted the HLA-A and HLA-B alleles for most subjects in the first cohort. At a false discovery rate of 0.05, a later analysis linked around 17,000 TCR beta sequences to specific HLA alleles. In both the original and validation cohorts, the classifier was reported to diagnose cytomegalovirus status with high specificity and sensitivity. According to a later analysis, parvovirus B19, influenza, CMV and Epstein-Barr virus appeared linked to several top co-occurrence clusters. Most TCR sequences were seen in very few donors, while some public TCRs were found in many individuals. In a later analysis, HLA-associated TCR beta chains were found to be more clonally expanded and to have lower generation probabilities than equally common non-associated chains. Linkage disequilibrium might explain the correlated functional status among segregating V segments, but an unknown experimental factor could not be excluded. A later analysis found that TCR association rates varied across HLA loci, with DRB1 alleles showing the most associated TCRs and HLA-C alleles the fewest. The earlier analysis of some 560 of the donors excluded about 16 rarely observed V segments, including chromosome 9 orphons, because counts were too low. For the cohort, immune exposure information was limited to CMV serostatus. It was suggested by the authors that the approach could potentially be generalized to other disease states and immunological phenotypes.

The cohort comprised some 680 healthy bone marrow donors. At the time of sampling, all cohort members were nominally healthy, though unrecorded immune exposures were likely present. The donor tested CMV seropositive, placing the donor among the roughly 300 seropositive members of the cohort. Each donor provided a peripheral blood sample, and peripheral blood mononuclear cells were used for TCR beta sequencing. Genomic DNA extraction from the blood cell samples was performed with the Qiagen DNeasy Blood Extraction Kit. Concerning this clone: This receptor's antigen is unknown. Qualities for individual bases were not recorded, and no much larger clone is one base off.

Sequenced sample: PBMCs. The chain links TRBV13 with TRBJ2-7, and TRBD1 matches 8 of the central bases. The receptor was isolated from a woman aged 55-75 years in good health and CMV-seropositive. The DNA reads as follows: TGTGCCAGCAGCCCGACAGGGGCTTACTACGAGCAGTACTTC. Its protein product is CASSPTGAYYEQYF. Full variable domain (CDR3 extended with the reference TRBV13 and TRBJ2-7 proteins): AAGVIQSPRHLIKEKRETATLKCYPIPRHDTVYWYQQGPGQDPQFLISFYEKMQSDKGSIPDRFSAQQFSDYHSELNMSSLELGDSALYFCASSPTGAYYEQYFGPGTRLTVT.